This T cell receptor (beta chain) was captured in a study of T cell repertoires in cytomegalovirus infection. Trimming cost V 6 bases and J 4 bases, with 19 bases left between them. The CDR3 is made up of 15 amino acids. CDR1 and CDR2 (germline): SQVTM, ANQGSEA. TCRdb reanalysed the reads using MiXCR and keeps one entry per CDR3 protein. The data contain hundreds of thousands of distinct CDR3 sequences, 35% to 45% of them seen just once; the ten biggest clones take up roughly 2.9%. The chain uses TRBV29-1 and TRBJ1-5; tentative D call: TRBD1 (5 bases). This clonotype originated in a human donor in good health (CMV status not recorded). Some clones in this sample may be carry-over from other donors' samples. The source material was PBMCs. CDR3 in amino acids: CSVSVTGDRNQPQHF. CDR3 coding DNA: TGCAGCGTCTCAGTGACGGGGGACCGAAATCAGCCCCAGCATTTT.